Shown below are 6 T cell receptor beta chains from a single sample sequenced in a study of shared T cell receptors in the human thymus. The protocol was immunoSEQ multiplex PCR, while the TCRdb copy is restricted to in-frame clones and leaves out a portion. The repertoire holds some 660,000 clones, with around 87% as singletons. The data were also submitted as part of a second study, on human thymus T cells.

The specimen was thymocytes. The receptors shown here come from a boy under two years old with a congenital heart defect.

The chain is built from TRBV5-6 and TRBJ2-7; the D gene is possibly TRBD1 (6 bases). The CDR3 is 13 residues long. Germline-derived CDR1 and CDR2 are SGHDT and YYEEEE. The ends were cut back, 4 bases at V and 0 bases at J, with 8 bases in the middle. The CDR3 nucleotides read TGTGCCAGCAGCGAGGACAGCTCCTACGAGCAGTACTTC. Protein: CASSEDSSYEQYF.

The V gene is TRBV11-2, the J gene TRBJ1-2; D may be TRBD1 (5 bases). V lost 0 bases, J lost 4 bases, and 18 bases lay in between. The CDR3 spans 17 residues. Germline CDR1 reads SGHAT; CDR2 reads FQNNGV. Written as DNA, the CDR3 is TGTGCCAGCAGCTTAGAGGGGGGGAGCTCCGAAGGCTATGGCTACACCTTC. This gives the protein CASSLEGGSSEGYGYTF.

The genes are TRBV27 and TRBJ1-3; 8 positions match TRBD1. CDR1 is MNHEY, CDR2 SMNVEV, per germline (reference sequence). The V segment lost 8 bases and the J segment 8 bases; nucleotides outside the gene matches: 8. The CDR3 has 13 residues. Written as DNA, the CDR3 is TGTGCCAGCGATTTGACAGGGGCAGACACCATATATTTT. As protein: CASDLTGADTIYF.

The chain recombines TRBV27 with TRBJ1-1, with 10 bases identical to TRBD1. Germline assignment: CDR1 MNHEY and CDR2 SMNVEV (reference sequence). V lost 8 bases and J lost 5; bases outside the gene matches: 5. This CDR3 contains 13 residues. DNA for the CDR3: TGTGCCAGCGGACAGGGGGAGAGTACTGAAGCTTTCTTT. Translation: CASGQGESTEAFF.

This clone was counted between two and nine times. This chain joins TRBV5-4 and TRBJ1-2, with 7 bases that match TRBD1. There are 14 residues in the CDR3. Unmatched junction bases numbered 4, after V lost 1 base and J lost 4 bases. CDR1 SGHNT and CDR2 YYREEE come from the germline V gene (reference sequence). For the CDR3, the DNA is TGTGCCAGCAGCTTGACAGGGGACAGCTATGGCTACACCTTC. It is translated as CASSLTGDSYGYTF.

The V and J genes are TRBV15 and TRBJ1-5, with TRBD1 matching 7 bases. Per the germline V gene, CDR1 is LNHNV and CDR2 is YYDKDF (reference sequence). CDR3 length: 16 residues. With 4 bases clipped from V and 5 bases from J, the junction kept 11 bases outside the gene matches. The chain's CDR3 is CATSKSPDRLYQPQHF. The CDR3 DNA reads as TGTGCCACCAGCAAGTCCCCGGACAGGTTGTATCAGCCCCAGCATTTT.